The 21 T cell receptor beta chains given below trace back to one sample, sequenced in a study of T cell clonality in common variable immunodeficiency. Using immunoSEQ multiplex PCR, the repertoire was profiled, and TCRdb retains in-frame clones only, with some absent. The sample presents approximately 44,000 clones, none singletons. Material for sequencing was peripheral blood mononuclear cells. The receptors derive from a person aged 18 to 75 in good health.

About this clone itself: Sequencing ends 3 residues short of the CDR3 end; the germline J gene provides the rest. The V and J genes are TRBV11-3 and TRBJ2-1, with unresolved D. CDR1 and CDR2 (germline): SGHNT, YENEEA. CDR3 length: 14 amino acids. The V gene lost 5 bases and the J gene lost 5 bases, with 13 bases spanning the gap. The CDR3 here is CASSPSVRHNEQFF. The part of the CDR3 DNA that was read is TGTGCCAGCAGCCCCAGCGTCCGCCACAATGAG. Complete variable domain (other parts from reference TRBV11-3 and TRBJ2-1): EAGVVQSPRYKIIEKKQPVAFWCNPISGHNTLYWYLQNLGQGPELLIRYENEEAVDDSQLPKDRFSAERLKGVDSTLKIQPAELGDSAVYLCASSPSVRHNEQFFGPGTRLTVL.

This clone was seen many times. The sequence runs out 3 residues before the end of the CDR3; the remainder is reconstructed from the germline J gene. The chain employs TRBV19 and TRBJ2-2; TRBD1 aligns across 7 bases. Germline CDR1 reads LNHDA; CDR2 reads SQIVND (reference sequence). V was pared by 7 bases and J by 0 bases, with 8 bases of the junction left unmatched. This CDR3 spans 16 amino acids. CDR3 residues: CASNLDRATNTGELFF. Incomplete CDR3 DNA: TGTGCCAGTAATCTCGACAGGGCGACGAACACCGGGGAG.

This clone was seen ten or more times. The CDR3 end lies 3 residues beyond the end of the read and is filled in from the germline J gene. The rearrangement links TRBV7-2 to TRBJ2-1; TRBD2 matches 11 bases. The CDR3 loop spans 15 amino acids. V dropped 7 bases and J dropped 4; count of bases not matched to a gene: 6. Germline V gene lookup returns CDR1 SGHTA and CDR2 FQGNSA. CDR3 loop: CASTTIAGGYNEQFF. CDR3 bases read: TGTGCCAGCACCACAATAGCGGGAGGGTACAATGAG.

In its sample, this clone was seen many times. The read ends 3 residues shy of where the CDR3 ends; the end is completed using the germline J gene. This chain joins TRBV18 and TRBJ1-4, with unresolved D. The length of the CDR3 is 13 residues. Trimming pared 5 bases from V and 4 bases from J, leaving 8 bases between. Germline V gives CDR1 KGHSH, CDR2 LQKENI. This CDR3 reads CASSAGVNEKLFF. Partial CDR3 DNA: TGTGCCAGCTCAGCGGGAGTTAATGAAAAA.

This clone was seen ten or more times. The CDR3 end lies 3 residues beyond the end of the read and is filled in from the germline J gene. V is TRBV5-1 and J is TRBJ2-3, with 11 bases fitting TRBD2. Unmatched junction bases numbered 4, after V lost 2 bases and J lost 5 bases. CDR1 is SGHRS and CDR2 is YFSETQ in the germline V gene. The CDR3 sequence is 15 residues long. The covered CDR3 bases are TGCGCCAGCAGCTTAACCGGGACTAGCGGAGATACG. This translates into CASSLTGTSGDT. The whole CDR3 reads CASSLTGTSGDTQYF.

Many counts were recorded for this clone. Sequencing ends 3 residues short of the CDR3 end; the germline J gene provides the rest. This sequence joins TRBV20-1 and TRBJ1-1; no clear D gene. V lost 5 bases and J 1 base, leaving 8 bases between the germline ends. The CDR3 is made up of 12 amino acids. Germline V gives CDR1 DFQATT, CDR2 SNEGSKA (reference sequence). CDR3 protein: CSADTENTEAFF. Incomplete CDR3 DNA: TGCAGTGCTGATACAGAGAACACTGAA.

This clone occurred many times. Relative to the germline gene, one junction end is altered; a read error may explain this. Coverage ceases 3 residues before the CDR3 finishes, and the germline J gene fills in the end. The chain joins TRBV4-2 to TRBJ2-5, with D possibly TRBD1 on 6 matching bases. CDR1 is LGHNA, CDR2 YNFKEQ, per germline. This CDR3 region has 15 residues. CDR3 DNA, as far as it was read: TGCGCCAGCAGCCAAGATAGAGGCAGGGGAGAGACC. This gives the protein CASSQDRGRGET. The whole CDR3 region reads CASSQDRGRGETQYF.

This clone has ten or more counts. With the read ending 3 residues before the CDR3 end, the germline J gene is used to fill in that end. The V and J genes are TRBV6-1 and TRBJ2-2, with 9 bases matching TRBD2. The CDR3 runs 15 residues. The V segment lost 4 bases and the J segment 7 bases; nucleotides outside the gene matches: 7. Germline CDR1 MNHNS, CDR2 SASEGT. Incomplete CDR3 DNA: TGTGCCAGCAGTGTGATTAGCGGGGGTGGCGGGGAG. Its translation is CASSVISGGGGE. The full CDR3 protein is CASSVISGGGGELFF.

Ten or more counts support this clone. Mismatch with germline at one junction end may stem from a read error. With the read ending 3 residues before the CDR3 end, the germline J gene is used to fill in that end. The rearrangement links TRBV4-2 to TRBJ1-2; no clear D. The CDR3 loop spans 12 amino acids. The germline V gene has CDR1 LGHNA and CDR2 YNFKEQ. The CDR3 spells CASSQAGDGYTF. The covered CDR3 bases are TGCGCCAGCAGCCAAGCAGGCGACGGC.

This clone was recorded many times. One junction end disagrees with the germline gene, perhaps due to a read error. The read terminates 3 residues before the CDR3 end, so the remaining end is supplied by the germline J gene. The chain has TRBV4-2 and TRBJ2-1, with D unclear. The CDR3 runs to 15 residues. CDR1 is LGHNA and CDR2 is YNFKEQ in the germline V gene. The part of the CDR3 DNA that was read is TGCGCCAGCAGCCAAGTCACGGGTTCCTACAATGAG. Protein: CASSQVTGSYNE. The CDR3 in its entirety is CASSQVTGSYNEQFF.

This clone was detected a few times. One end of the junction does not line up with germline, which may come from a read error. The CDR3 end lies 3 residues beyond the end of the read and is filled in from the germline J gene. V is TRBV10-2 and J is TRBJ2-1, with 7 bases that match TRBD2. This CDR3 has 16 residues. CDR1 is WSHSY, CDR2 SAAADI, per germline. CDR3 residues: CASNETSPEGNNEQFF. CDR3 DNA (partial): TGCGCCAGCAATGAGACTAGCCCCGAAGGGAACAATGAG.

This clone was recorded many times. The CDR3 end lies 3 residues beyond the end of the read and is filled in from the germline J gene. This chain joins TRBV7-3 and TRBJ2-5, with 11 bases identical to TRBD1. Germline assignment: CDR1 SGHTA and CDR2 FQGTGA. The CDR3 has 16 amino acids. V trimming: 5 bases; J trimming: 0 bases; junction bases outside the gene matches: 5. The CDR3 loop reads CASSPRTGGYQETQYF. The CDR3 DNA, read in part, is TGTGCCAGCAGCCCGCGGACAGGGGGCTACCAAGAGACC.

Many counts were recorded for this clone. With the read ending 3 residues before the CDR3 end, the germline J gene is used to fill in that end. The chain joins TRBV7-2 to TRBJ2-3; perhaps TRBD2 as D (5 bases). Germline CDR1 reads SGHTA; CDR2 reads FQGNSA. Trimming left V 5 bases short and J 1 base short, with 10 bases between. This CDR3 comprises 14 residues. The CDR3: CASSLGVGTDTQYF. The covered CDR3 bases are TGTGCCAGCAGCCTCGGGGTCGGCACAGATACG.

This clone was recorded at least ten times. The read falls 3 residues short of the CDR3 end, and the missing part is taken from the germline J gene. This chain connects TRBV23-1 to TRBJ2-2, with a weak D call TRBD1 (5 bases). TRBV23-1 is an ORF, and what it does is uncertain. V was clipped by 3 bases and J by 3 bases, with 20 bases between them. This CDR3 is 18 amino acids long. The part of the CDR3 DNA that was read is TGCGCCAGCAGTCACAGTGAGGAAAAGGGGTTTCACACCGGGGAG. It specifies CASSHSEEKGFHTGE. The entire CDR3 is CASSHSEEKGFHTGELFF.

This clone was seen repeatedly, ten times or more. The read stops 3 residues short of the end of the CDR3; the missing end is completed from the germline J gene. This chain uses TRBV20-1 with TRBJ2-1, with TRBD2 identical over 14 bases. Germline V CDR1 and CDR2: DFQATT, SNEGSKA (reference sequence). V was clipped by 5 bases and J by 7 bases; unmatched bases: 7. CDR3 length: 15 amino acids. CDR3 amino acids: CSASGLAGARNEQFF. CDR3 DNA, as far as it was read: TGCAGTGCTTCGGGACTAGCGGGAGCTAGAAATGAG.

With regard to this clone: The read is 3 residues too short to cover the CDR3 end, so that end is filled in from the germline J gene. This sequence joins TRBV25-1 and TRBJ2-2; D is unresolved. Deletions cut 6 bases from V and 6 bases from J, with 11 bases between. CDR1 is MGHDK, CDR2 SYGVNS, per germline. There are 13 residues in the CDR3. CDR3 bases read: TGTGCCAGCAGGGCCCGAGAGGCCGGGGAG. This gives the protein CASRAREAGE. The full-length CDR3 reads as CASRAREAGELFF.

This clone was seen many times. This CDR3 is CASSNGLLMDTQYF. The DNA read from the CDR3 is TGTGCCAGTAGTAACGGACTACTGATGGATACG. J is TRBJ2-3 and V is TRBV19, with D possibly matching TRBD2 (6 bases). With the read ending 3 residues before the CDR3 end, the germline J gene is used to fill in that end. Germline CDR1 reads LNHDA; CDR2 reads SQIVND (reference sequence). V lost 4 bases, J lost 6 bases, and 14 bases lay in between. CDR3 length equals 14 residues.

In its sample, this clone was seen a few times. The CDR3 end is not reached by the read, which stops 3 residues before it; the germline J gene fills it in. V gene TRBV25-1 combines with J gene TRBJ1-1; TRBD1 agrees at 8 bases. Germline-derived CDR1 and CDR2 are MGHDK and SYGVNS. This CDR3 contains 14 residues. V was pared by 2 bases and J by 4 bases, with 3 bases of the junction left unmatched. CDR3 protein: CASSEQGAFTEAFF. Incomplete CDR3 DNA: TGTGCCAGCAGTGAACAGGGGGCTTTCACTGAA.

This clone was seen repeatedly, ten times or more. The missing CDR3 end, 3 residues past where the read stops, is filled in from the germline J gene. This chain joins TRBV9 and TRBJ2-3, with TRBD2 matching over 9 bases. V was clipped by 1 base and J by 0 bases; unmatched bases: 6. This CDR3 contains 17 residues. Germline CDR1 and CDR2: SGDLS and YYNGEE. CDR3 residues: CASSVLAGTTSTDTQYF. CDR3 DNA (partial): TGTGCCAGCAGCGTACTAGCGGGGACTACTAGCACAGATACG. Filled out from reference TRBV9 and TRBJ2-3, the complete variable domain reads DSGVTQTPKHLITATGQRVTLRCSPRSGDLSVYWYQQSLDQGLQFLIQYYNGEERAKGNILERFSAQQFPDLHSELNLSSLELGDSALYFCASSVLAGTTSTDTQYFGPGTRLTVL.

This clone was counted ten times or more. The read is 3 residues too short to cover the CDR3 end, so that end is filled in from the germline J gene. The chain links TRBV15 to TRBJ1-1; D might be TRBD1 (5 bases). Trimming took 1 base from V and 5 from J, leaving 8 bases between them. This CDR3 has 13 residues. The germline V gene has CDR1 LNHNV and CDR2 YYDKDF (reference sequence). This CDR3 reads CATSRGGRTEAFF. The CDR3 bases that were read are TGTGCCACCAGCAGAGGGGGCCGGACTGAA.

This clone was observed a handful of times. The DNA ends 3 residues before the CDR3 does, and the rest of the CDR3 is filled in from the germline J gene. J is TRBJ2-2 and V is TRBV7-9, with unresolved D. V lost 3 bases and J 6 bases, leaving 8 bases between the germline ends. Germline V gene data show CDR1 as SEHNR and CDR2 as FQNEAQ (reference sequence). The CDR3 covers 13 residues. The part of the CDR3 DNA that was read is TGTGCCAGCAGCTTTCAGGATCCCGGGGAG. Translated, it gives CASSFQDPGE. The full CDR3 reads CASSFQDPGELFF.